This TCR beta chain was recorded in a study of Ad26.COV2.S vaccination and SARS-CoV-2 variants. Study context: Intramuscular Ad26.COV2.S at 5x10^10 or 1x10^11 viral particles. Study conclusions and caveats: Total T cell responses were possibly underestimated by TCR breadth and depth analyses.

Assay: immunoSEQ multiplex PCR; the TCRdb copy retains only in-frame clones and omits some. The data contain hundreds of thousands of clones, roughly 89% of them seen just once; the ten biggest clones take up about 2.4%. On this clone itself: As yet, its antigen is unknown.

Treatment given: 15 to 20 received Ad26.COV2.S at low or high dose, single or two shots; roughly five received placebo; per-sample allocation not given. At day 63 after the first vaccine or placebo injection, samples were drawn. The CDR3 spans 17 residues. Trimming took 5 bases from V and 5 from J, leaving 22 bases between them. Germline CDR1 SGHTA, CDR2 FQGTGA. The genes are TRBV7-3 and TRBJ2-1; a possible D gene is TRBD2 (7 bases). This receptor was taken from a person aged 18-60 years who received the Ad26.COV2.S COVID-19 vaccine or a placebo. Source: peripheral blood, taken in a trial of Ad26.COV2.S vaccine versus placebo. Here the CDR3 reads CASSPIPGRGHNNEQFF. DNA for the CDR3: TGTGCCAGCAGCCCGATCCCGGGGCGGGGGCATAACAATGAGCAGTTCTTC.